The 9 T cell receptor beta chains in this list originate from one sample, sequenced in a study of CD8 T cells in ankylosing spondylitis. One entry per CDR3 protein, called by TCRdb with MiXCR from the 5' RACE reads. The table lists more than 150,000 distinct CDR3 sequences, around 13% of them singletons. Sequencing was done on a sample of blood, either unsorted or a sorted T cell fraction (not recorded which). Receptors originate from a male donor with ankylosing spondylitis or in good health (not recorded which).

This clonotype occurred a few times. The rearrangement joins TRBV24-1 to TRBJ2-1; D is unclear. The CDR3 has 13 residues. Germline assignment: CDR1 KGHDR and CDR2 SFDVKD. V was trimmed by 2 bases and J by 9 bases, leaving 10 bases between them. Here the CDR3 DNA reads TGTGCCACCAGTGATTCCCATGGTTCTGAGCAGTTCTTC. Protein: CATSDSHGSEQFF.

The rearrangement joins TRBV20-1 to TRBJ2-7; tentative D call: TRBD2 (5 bases). This CDR3 is 15 amino acids long. Germline CDR1 reads DFQATT; CDR2 reads SNEGSKA (reference sequence). V lost 3 bases, J lost 1 base, and 16 bases lay in between. The CDR3 spells CSASNLAGSSYEQYF. Here the CDR3 DNA reads TGCAGTGCTAGTAATCTGGCGGGTTCTTCCTACGAGCAGTACTTC.

The V and J genes are TRBV3-1 and TRBJ2-1; 8 bases line up with TRBD2. Germline V CDR1 and CDR2: LGHDT, YNNKEL (reference sequence). This CDR3 has 16 residues. The V and J ends lost 0 bases and 0 bases, in that order; junction bases with no gene match: 1. CDR3 sequence reads: CASSQDSGDSYNEQFF. The CDR3, as DNA: TGTGCCAGCAGCCAAGATAGCGGGGACTCCTACAATGAGCAGTTCTTC.

On this clonotype itself: A junction end diverges from the germline sequence, so it may reflect a read error. This CDR3 is CCARSTSGTLFYEQYF. The CDR3 DNA follows: TGCTGTGCTAGATCAACTAGCGGGACCCTATTCTACGAGCAGTACTTC. V is TRBV20-1 and J is TRBJ2-7; 10 nucleotides agree with TRBD2. The CDR3 sequence is 16 residues long. The germline CDR1 and CDR2 sequences are DFQATT and SNEGSKA (reference sequence).

The chain has TRBV2 and TRBJ1-1, with unresolved D. Germline V gene data show CDR1 as SNHLY and CDR2 as FYNNEI. The CDR3 consists of 13 residues. Trimming removed 5 bases from V and 1 base from J, with 8 bases in between. CDR3 coding DNA: TGTGCCAGCAGTACCCGGGAGAACACTGAAGCTTTCTTT. Translation gives CASSTRENTEAFF.

This clonotype was seen at least ten times. The chain combines TRBV24-1 with TRBJ2-5; no clear D. CDR3 length: 13 residues. Trimming pared 3 bases from V and 1 base from J, leaving 5 bases between. Germline values: CDR1 KGHDR, CDR2 SFDVKD. For the CDR3, the DNA is TGTGCCACCAGTGATACCCGCCAAGAGACCCAGTACTTC. Protein product: CATSDTRQETQYF.

The chain is built from TRBV21-1 and TRBJ2-2; the table's D call, TRBD2, has no DNA check behind it. TRBV21-1 corresponds to a pseudogene. The CDR3 has 16 amino acids. The CDR3 region is CASSMRGTSGPGELFF. In DNA form, the CDR3 reads TGTGCCAGCAGCATGAGAGGGACTAGCGGGCCCGGGGAGCTGTTTTTT.

This clonotype was found a few times. The rearrangement joins TRBV27 to TRBJ1-4; TRBD1 aligns across 9 bases. V shed 8 bases, J shed 5 bases, and the junction held 0 bases outside the gene matches. CDR3 length: 12 amino acids. Germline-derived CDR1 and CDR2 are MNHEY and SMNVEV (reference sequence). CDR3 amino acids: CASGTGNEKLFF. The CDR3 DNA is TGTGCCAGCGGGACAGGGAATGAAAAACTGTTTTTT.

A few counts support this clonotype. V gene TRBV20-1 combines with J gene TRBJ2-1; D is perhaps TRBD2 (7 bases). V dropped 5 bases and J dropped 10 bases, with 12 bases sitting between them. Looked up from germline, CDR1 is DFQATT and CDR2 is SNEGSKA (reference sequence). This CDR3 is built from 11 residues. The CDR3 sequence: CSARGGGEQFF. The DNA of the CDR3 is TGCAGTGCTCGAGGGGGGGGGGAGCAGTTCTTC.